This is a list of T cell receptor beta chains from one sample in a study of a mutant IDH1 vaccine in newly diagnosed glioma. Data came from immunoSEQ multiplex PCR; TCRdb stores just in-frame clones and leaves some out. The sample has 56,000 or so clones, roughly 78% seen once. Their antigen targets remain unknown. The input for sequencing was PBMCs, taken from a glioma patient whose treatment included an IDH1 peptide vaccine. The receptors here all came from a woman aged 40 to 50 with glioma. CDR3s include the opening cysteine and the closing phenylalanine or tryptophan. The D gene is left open where the match is weak. The size field is filled for only some rows; it gives once, few, many or a size class.

TRBJ2-7 once TRBV2 . TGTGCCAGCAGTGCAGGCAAGGGGGAAGGTGCTCCCTACGAGCAGTACTTC CASSAGKGEGAPYEQYF
TRBJ2-5 . TRBV9 . TGTGCCAGCGGGAGTAGGGGAGAGACCCAGTACTTC CASGSRGETQYF
TRBJ2-1 . TRBV7-9 TRBD2 TGTGCTACGGAGACTAGCGGGGGGGCCAGGAATGAGCAGTTCTTC CATETSGGARNEQFF
TRBJ2-7 . TRBV11-1 . TGTGCCAGCAGCCCATTGGAAGGGGACGAGCAGTACTTC CASSPLEGDEQYF
TRBJ2-7 . TRBV6-5 TRBD1 TGTGCCAGCAGACAGGGACAGGTTACATCCTACGAGCAGTACTTC CASRQGQVTSYEQYF
TRBJ2-3 . TRBV5-6 TRBD2 TGTGCCAGCAGCAAGGGCGGGGGGGGCTGGGATACGCAGTATTTT CASSKGGGGWDTQYF
TRBJ1-2 . TRBV14 . TGTGCCAGCAGCCAGGAGGGCAGGCCGATTAACTATGGCTACACCTTC CASSQEGRPINYGYTF
TRBJ1-4 . TRBV4-3 TRBD1 TGCGCCAGCAGTCCGACAGGGGATAATGAAAAACTGTTTTTT CASSPTGDNEKLFF
TRBJ2-1 . TRBV5-1 . TGCGCCAGCAGCTACCAAGTTGAGCAGTTCTTC CASSYQVEQFF
TRBJ2-5 . TRBV5-4 TRBD1 TGTGCCAGCAGCGCCCGGGACAGCCCCGGGGAGACCCAGTACTTC CASSARDSPGETQYF
TRBJ2-3 . TRBV25-1 . TGTGCCAGCAGTGACCCCCTCGGTGGCGCGCAGTATTTT CASSDPLGGAQYF
TRBJ2-7 . TRBV7-7 . TGTGCTAGCAGCTTAGCCGAGGGCTCCTACGAGCAGTACTTC CASSLAEGSYEQYF
TRBJ2-7 . TRBV4-1 . TGCGCCAGCAGCCAAGAGAAGCGGCAGGGTAGCTACGAGCAGTACTTC CASSQEKRQGSYEQYF
TRBJ2-7 . TRBV7-9 TRBD1 TGTGCCAGCAGCTTGAGACAGGGTGAATATGCCTACGAGCAGTACTTC CASSLRQGEYAYEQYF
TRBJ1-5 few TRBV7-6 TRBD1 TGTGCCAGCAGCTTGGGACAGGGGAATCAGCCCCAGCATTTT CASSLGQGNQPQHF
TRBJ2-7 . TRBV5-5 TRBD2 TGTGCCAGCAGCTTGGAGTCTAGCGGGGGCCTTTTCTACGAGCAGTACTTC CASSLESSGGLFYEQYF
TRBJ2-3 . TRBV4-1 TRBD2 TGCGCCAGCAGCCAATTAGCGGGGGTGAGCACAGATACGCAGTATTTT CASSQLAGVSTDTQYF
TRBJ2-3 . TRBV5-4 . TGTGCCAGCAGCTTAACAGGGCTCGGAGATACGCAGTATTTT CASSLTGLGDTQYF
TRBJ1-6 . TRBV5-6 . TGTGCCAGCAGCTTGATGTCAGATTTATCTTCACCCCTCCACTTT CASSLMSDLSSPLHF
TRBJ1-1 . TRBV6-5 . TGTGCCAGCAGTTACTCGGGTTTGTGGCAGGGAGGGACTTTCTTT CASSYSGLWQGGTFF
TRBJ2-2 . TRBV25-1 . TGTGCCAGCAGTGAGGCCGGGGGGAACACCGGGGAGCTGTTTTTT CASSEAGGNTGELFF
TRBJ1-4 . TRBV5-1 . TGCGCCAGCAAGCGGCTTCCCGCAACTAATGAAAAACTGTTTTTT CASKRLPATNEKLFF
TRBJ2-7 . TRBV2 . TGTGCCAGCAGTGAAGCGAGTGGCAGGGCCTACGAGCAGTACTTC CASSEASGRAYEQYF
TRBJ2-7 . TRBV29-1 . TGCAGCGTGGACGCAGATGACTCCTACGAGCAGTACTTC CSVDADDSYEQYF
TRBJ1-2 . TRBV19 . TGTGCCAGTAGTGCGGACGGACGGTATGGCTACACCTTC CASSADGRYGYTF
TRBJ1-1 . TRBV10-1 . TGCGCCAGCAGCCCTCTTGGACGGGGCACTGAAGCTTTCTTT CASSPLGRGTEAFF
TRBJ2-2 . TRBV7-2 . TGTGCCAGCAGCTTAGGGGGGTACACCGGGGAGCTGTTTTTT CASSLGGYTGELFF
TRBJ2-3 . TRBV2 TRBD2 TGTGCCAGCGAGGGGTGGGGAGGGACAGATACGCAGTATTTT CASEGWGGTDTQYF
TRBJ2-6 . TRBV9 TRBD1 TGTGCCAGCAGCACGGGGACAGGGGGACTGGGGGCCAACGTCCTGACTTTC CASSTGTGGLGANVLTF
TRBJ2-5 . TRBV27 TRBD1 TGTGCCAGCAGTGTGGGACAGAGAGAGACCCAGTACTTC CASSVGQRETQYF
TRBJ1-1 . TRBV7-2 TRBD1 TGTGCCAGCAGCTCCGACAGGGGGCGGTTAGAAGCTTTCTTT CASSSDRGRLEAFF
TRBJ2-7 . TRBV30 . TGTGCCTGGAGTGTAAAATTAGGGCAGGGCTCCTACGAGCAGTACTTC CAWSVKLGQGSYEQYF
TRBJ2-1 . TRBV29-1 . TGCAGCGTTGATGTGCGTAGCTCCTACAATGAGCAGTTCTTC CSVDVRSSYNEQFF
TRBJ2-1 . TRBV18 TRBD1 TGTGCCAGTTCCAACAGGGGTGGCTACAATGAGCAGTTCTTC CASSNRGGYNEQFF
TRBJ2-3 . TRBV5-1 TRBD1 TGCGCCAGCAGCTTGGCGCCGGGACAGGGTGGCGATACGCAGTATTTT CASSLAPGQGGDTQYF
TRBJ1-3 few TRBV11-2 . TGTGCCAGCAGCCCCCGCTTATTAACCTCTGGAAACACCATATATTTT CASSPRLLTSGNTIYF